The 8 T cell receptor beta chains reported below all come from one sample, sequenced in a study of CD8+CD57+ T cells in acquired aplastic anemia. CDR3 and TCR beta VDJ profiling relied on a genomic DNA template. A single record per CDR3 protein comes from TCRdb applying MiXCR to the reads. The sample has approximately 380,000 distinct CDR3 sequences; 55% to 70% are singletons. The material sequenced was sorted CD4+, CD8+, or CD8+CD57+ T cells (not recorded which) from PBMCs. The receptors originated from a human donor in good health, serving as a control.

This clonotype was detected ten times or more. CDR3 DNA sequence: TGTGCCCTACCCGGGACAGGTAATGAAAAACTGTTTTTT. Amino acid sequence: CALPGTGNEKLFF. The chain combines TRBV19 with TRBJ1-4; TRBD1 matches 8 bases. The CDR3 covers 13 residues. The junction had 6 bases not matched to a gene; V was cut back by 11 bases and J by 4 bases. Per the germline V gene, CDR1 is LNHDA and CDR2 is SQIVND (reference sequence).

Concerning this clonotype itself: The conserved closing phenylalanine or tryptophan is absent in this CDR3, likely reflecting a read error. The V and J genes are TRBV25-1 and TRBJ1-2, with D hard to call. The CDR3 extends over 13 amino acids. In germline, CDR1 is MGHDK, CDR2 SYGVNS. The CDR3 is CASSEVTNYSYTS. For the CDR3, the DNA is TGTGCCAGCAGTGAGGTCACCAACTATAGCTACACCTCC.

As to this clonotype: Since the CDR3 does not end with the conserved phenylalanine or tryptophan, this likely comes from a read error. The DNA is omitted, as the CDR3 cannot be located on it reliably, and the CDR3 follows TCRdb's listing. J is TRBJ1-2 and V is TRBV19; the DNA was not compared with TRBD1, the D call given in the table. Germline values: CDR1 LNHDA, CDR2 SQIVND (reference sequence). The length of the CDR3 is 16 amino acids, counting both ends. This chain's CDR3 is CASSGQGLENVHGYFV.

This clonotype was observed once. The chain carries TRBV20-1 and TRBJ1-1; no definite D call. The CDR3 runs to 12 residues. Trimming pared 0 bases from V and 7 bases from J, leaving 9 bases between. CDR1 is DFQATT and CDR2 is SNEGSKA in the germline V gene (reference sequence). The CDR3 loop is CSARDQVSEAFF. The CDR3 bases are TGCAGTGCTAGAGATCAGGTGAGTGAAGCTTTCTTT.

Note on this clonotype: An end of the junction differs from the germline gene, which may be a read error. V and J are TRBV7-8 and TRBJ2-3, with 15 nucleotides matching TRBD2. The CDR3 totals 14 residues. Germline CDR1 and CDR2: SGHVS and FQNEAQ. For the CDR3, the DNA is TGTGCCAGCAGCCCGGGACTAGCGGGGGGCACAGATACGTTT. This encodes CASSPGLAGGTDTF.

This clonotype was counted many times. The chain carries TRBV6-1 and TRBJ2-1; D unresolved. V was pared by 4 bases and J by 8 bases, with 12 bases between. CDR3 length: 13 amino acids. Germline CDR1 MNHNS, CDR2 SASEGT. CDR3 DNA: TGTGCCAGCAGTGGGGATGGAGAAGATGAGCAGTTCTTC. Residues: CASSGDGEDEQFF.

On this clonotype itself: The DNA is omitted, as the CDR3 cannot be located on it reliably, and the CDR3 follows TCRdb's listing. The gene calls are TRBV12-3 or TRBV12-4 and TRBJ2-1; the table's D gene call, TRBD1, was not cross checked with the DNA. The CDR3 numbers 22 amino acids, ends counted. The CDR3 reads CDSSFYICSAPPTGGVYNEQFF.

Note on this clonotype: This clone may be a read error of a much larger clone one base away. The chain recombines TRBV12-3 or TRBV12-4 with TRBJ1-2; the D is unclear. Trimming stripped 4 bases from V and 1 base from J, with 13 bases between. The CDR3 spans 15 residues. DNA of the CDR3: TGTGCCAGCAGTTCCAGGAGTCAGAGTAACTATGGCTACACCTTC. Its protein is CASSSRSQSNYGYTF.